In its sample, the clone carrying this T cell receptor beta chain was seen a few times. Sequencing was performed with immunoSEQ multiplex PCR; in TCRdb, only in-frame clones are kept and a portion is missing. The sample includes tens of thousands of clones, 87% of them seen just once. This sample is drawn from a study of OX40 agonist ivuxolimab in advanced cancers. Germline CDR1 and CDR2: MDHEN and SYDVKM. CDR3 length: 15 amino acids. V was trimmed by 2 bases and J by 2 bases, leaving 13 bases between them. The material sequenced was CD4+ or CD8+ T cells sorted from blood, taken in a trial of the OX40 agonist ivuxolimab. The receptor's source is an adult with an advanced solid tumor such as melanoma, head and neck, liver or kidney cancer. The chain employs TRBV28 and TRBJ2-7; D gene unclear. DNA of the CDR3: TGTGCCAGCAGTTTAGGACCGCTTATTGCCTACGAGCAGTACTTC. It is translated as CASSLGPLIAYEQYF.